These 15 T cell receptor beta chains share one sample of origin, sequenced in a study of beta chain features in type 1 diabetes. Sequencing targeted expressed TCRB transcripts, as all isolated RNA had been reverse transcribed. Only in-frame clones appear in the TCRdb table, and some are missing; sequencing was by immunoSEQ multiplex PCR. The data hold 400,000 to 500,000 clones, with approximately 15% observed a single time. Material for sequencing was naive CD4+ T cells from blood. The receptor set was obtained from a man aged 25 to 45 in good health.

This clone was seen more than once but under ten times. The chain joins TRBV2 to TRBJ1-1, with D unclear. The CDR3 totals 13 residues. Germline CDR1 and CDR2: SNHLY and FYNNEI. V dropped 8 bases and J dropped 2 bases, with 12 bases sitting between them. The CDR3 protein is CASEWRHNTEAFF. The CDR3 DNA reads TGTGCCAGCGAGTGGAGGCACAACACTGAAGCTTTCTTT.

The rearrangement uses TRBV18 and TRBJ1-2; no firm D call. Germline CDR1 is KGHSH and CDR2 is LQKENI. The CDR3 spans 16 residues. Trimming took off 4 bases at V and 0 bases at J, with 15 bases between the two ends. CDR3 coding DNA: TGTGCCAGCTCACTGGCCGCAAGGAACTCTAACTATGGCTACACCTTC. The encoded protein is CASSLAARNSNYGYTF.

The CDR3 is CASKGRAKNIQYF. The CDR3 nucleotides are TGTGCCTCCAAGGGGAGGGCCAAAAACATTCAGTACTTC. The rearrangement joins TRBV2 to TRBJ2-4, with a weak D call TRBD2 (6 bases). The V gene's germline CDR1 is SNHLY and CDR2 FYNNEI. CDR3 length equals 13 residues. Trimming removed 11 bases from V and 1 base from J, with 12 bases in between.

This clone was found a few times. The rearrangement uses TRBV4-1 and TRBJ2-1, with 8 nucleotides matching TRBD1. Germline-derived CDR1 and CDR2 are MGHRA and YSYEKL. After removal of 6 bases from V and 8 bases from J, the junction contained 12 bases not matched to a gene. This CDR3 comprises 15 residues. The CDR3 reads CASRTLKDRDHEQFF. The CDR3 bases are TGCGCCAGCAGAACACTGAAGGACAGGGACCATGAGCAGTTCTTC.

The V and J genes are TRBV11-3 and TRBJ2-1, with unresolved D. The V end lost 3 bases, the J end lost 0 bases, and 9 bases lay between the germline ends. This CDR3 comprises 15 residues. In germline, CDR1 is SGHNT, CDR2 YENEEA. CDR3 in amino acids: CASSLASSSYNEQFF. The CDR3 coding sequence is TGTGCCAGCAGCTTGGCGAGCAGCTCCTACAATGAGCAGTTCTTC.

This clone was counted between two and nine times. V gene TRBV4-3 combines with J gene TRBJ1-2, with TRBD1 as a possible D gene (5 bases). CDR3 length: 15 amino acids. From germline, CDR1 is LGHNA and CDR2 YSLEER. With 0 bases removed from V and 4 bases from J, the gap between germline ends came to 12 bases. The CDR3 loop is CASSQDSQGGYGYTF. CDR3 nucleotide sequence: TGCGCCAGCAGCCAAGATTCGCAGGGAGGCTATGGCTACACCTTC.

This chain links TRBV9 with TRBJ2-3; no reliable D call. The CDR3 is made up of 16 amino acids. Germline V lookup: CDR1 SGDLS, CDR2 YYNGEE. The V and J ends lost 4 bases and 4 bases respectively, with 19 bases between them. CDR3 bases: TGTGCCAGCAGCCCGACTCTTAACCGGTTCGCAGATACGCAGTATTTT. Translated, it gives CASSPTLNRFADTQYF.

The table lists this clone with a few counts. This chain links TRBV15 with TRBJ2-5; D ambiguous. Germline V gives CDR1 LNHNV, CDR2 YYDKDF (reference sequence). The germline V and J ends were trimmed by 1 base and 5 bases, with 14 bases remaining between them. The CDR3 totals 15 residues. The CDR3 coding sequence is TGTGCCACCAGCAGAGGACGCGTCCCCGGGGAGACCCAGTACTTC. Translated, it gives CATSRGRVPGETQYF.

This clone was counted only a few times. This rearrangement joins TRBV5-1 to TRBJ2-1; the D gene is possibly TRBD2 (6 bases). The CDR3 runs 17 residues. V was trimmed by 1 base and J by 7 bases, leaving 21 bases between them. Germline CDR1 is SGHRS and CDR2 is YFSETQ. Written as DNA, the CDR3 is TGCGCCAGCAGCTTGCAGCGGGCGACCCTAATTCGAAATGAGCAGTTCTTC. This translates into CASSLQRATLIRNEQFF.

This clone has only a few counts. This chain uses TRBV7-2 with TRBJ2-2; 9 bases match TRBD1. CDR1 is SGHTA, CDR2 FQGNSA, per germline. V lost 2 bases, J lost 5 bases, and 3 bases stayed unmatched. The CDR3 runs to 15 residues. CDR3 coding DNA: TGTGCCAGCAGCTTATTGGGGACAGGGACCGGGGAGCTGTTTTTT. Translated, it gives CASSLLGTGTGELFF. Based on the CDR3 plus reference TRBV7-2 and TRBJ2-2, the full variable domain is GAGVSQSPSNKVTEKGKDVELRCDPISGHTALYWYRQSLGQGLEFLIYFQGNSAPDKSGLPSDRFSAERTGGSVSTLTIQRTQQEDSAVYLCASSLLGTGTGELFFGEGSRLTVL.

V and J are TRBV7-2 and TRBJ2-1; D uncertain. Trimming removed 5 bases at V and 5 bases at J, with 16 bases between. CDR3 length: 15 residues. Germline-derived CDR1 and CDR2 are SGHTA and FQGNSA. The CDR3 DNA sequence: TGTGCCAGCAGCCCACGGAGAACAAGTAACAATGAGCAGTTCTTC. Translating gives CASSPRRTSNNEQFF.

The rearrangement links TRBV15 to TRBJ2-7; possibly TRBD2 for D (6 bases). The length of the CDR3 is 13 residues. Germline loops: CDR1 LNHNV, CDR2 YYDKDF (reference sequence). V shed 3 bases and J shed 5 bases, with 11 bases lying between them. DNA of the CDR3: TGTGCCACCAGCAGGAGGAGGGCCGACGAGCAGTACGTC. It encodes CATSRRRADEQYV.

The V call is TRBV5-4, the J call TRBJ1-6; 7 positions agree with TRBD1. Germline assignment: CDR1 SGHNT and CDR2 YYREEE (reference sequence). The CDR3 consists of 14 residues. J was trimmed by 10 bases and V by 5 bases; bases with no gene match: 9. As DNA, the CDR3 is TGTGCCAGCAGGAGTGACAGGGTCCGCTCACCCCTCCACTTT. Protein product: CASRSDRVRSPLHF.

The chain carries TRBV10-3 and TRBJ1-3; D gene unclear. Germline V gene lookup returns CDR1 ENHRY and CDR2 SYGVKD. This CDR3 is built from 12 residues. Trimming took off 11 bases at V and 2 bases at J, with 10 bases between the two ends. The CDR3 here is CASQSPGNTIYF. In DNA form, the CDR3 reads TGTGCCTCCCAAAGTCCTGGAAACACCATATATTTT.

V and J are TRBV5-4 and TRBJ2-1; a possible D gene is TRBD2 (6 bases). This CDR3 region has 15 residues. Trimming took off 4 bases at V and 5 bases at J, with 16 bases between the two ends. Germline V gene sequence: CDR1 SGHNT, CDR2 YYREEE (reference sequence). CDR3 coding DNA: TGTGCCAGCAGCACCGACGGGGGAGGCGACAATGAGCAGTTCTTC. Translation gives CASSTDGGGDNEQFF.